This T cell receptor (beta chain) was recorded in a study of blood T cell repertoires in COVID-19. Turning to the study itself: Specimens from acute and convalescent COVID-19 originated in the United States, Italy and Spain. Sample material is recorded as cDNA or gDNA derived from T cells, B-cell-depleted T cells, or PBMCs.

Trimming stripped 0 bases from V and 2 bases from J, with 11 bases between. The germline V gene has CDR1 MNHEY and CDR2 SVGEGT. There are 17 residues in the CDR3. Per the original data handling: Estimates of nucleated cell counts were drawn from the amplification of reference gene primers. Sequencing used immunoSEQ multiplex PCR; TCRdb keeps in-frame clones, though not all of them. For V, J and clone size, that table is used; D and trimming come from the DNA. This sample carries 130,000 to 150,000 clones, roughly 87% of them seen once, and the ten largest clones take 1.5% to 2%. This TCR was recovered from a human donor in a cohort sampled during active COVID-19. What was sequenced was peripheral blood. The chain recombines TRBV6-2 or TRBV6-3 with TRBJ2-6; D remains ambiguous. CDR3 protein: CASSYSYSRTGANVLTF. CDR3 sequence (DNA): TGTGCCAGCAGTTACTCGTACAGCCGCACTGGGGCCAACGTCCTGACTTTC.